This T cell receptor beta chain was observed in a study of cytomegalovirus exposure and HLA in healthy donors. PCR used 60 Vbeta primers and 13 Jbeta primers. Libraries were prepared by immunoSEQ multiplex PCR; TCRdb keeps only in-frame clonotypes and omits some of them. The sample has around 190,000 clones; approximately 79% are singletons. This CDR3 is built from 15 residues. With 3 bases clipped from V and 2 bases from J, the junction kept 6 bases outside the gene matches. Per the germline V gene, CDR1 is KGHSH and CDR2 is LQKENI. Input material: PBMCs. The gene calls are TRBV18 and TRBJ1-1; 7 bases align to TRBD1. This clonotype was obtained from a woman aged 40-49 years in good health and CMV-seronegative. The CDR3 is CASSPGTDPNTEAFF. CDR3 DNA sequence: TGTGCCAGCTCACCTGGGACAGACCCCAACACTGAAGCTTTCTTT. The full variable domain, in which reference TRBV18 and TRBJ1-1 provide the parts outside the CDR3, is NAGVMQNPRHLVRRRGQEARLRCSPMKGHSHVYWYRQLPEEGLKFMVYLQKENIIDESGMPKERFSAEFPKEGPSILRIQQVVRGDSAAYFCASSPGTDPNTEAFFGQGTRLTVV.